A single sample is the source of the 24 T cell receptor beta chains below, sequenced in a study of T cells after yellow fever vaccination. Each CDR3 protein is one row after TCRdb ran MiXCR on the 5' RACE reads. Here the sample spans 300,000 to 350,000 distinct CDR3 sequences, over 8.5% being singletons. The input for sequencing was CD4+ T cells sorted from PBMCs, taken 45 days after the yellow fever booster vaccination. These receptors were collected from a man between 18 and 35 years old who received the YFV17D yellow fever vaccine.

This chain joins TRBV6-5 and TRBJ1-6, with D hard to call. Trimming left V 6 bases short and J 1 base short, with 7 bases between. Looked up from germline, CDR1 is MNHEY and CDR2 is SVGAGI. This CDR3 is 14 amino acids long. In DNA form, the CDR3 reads TGTGCCAGCAGAGGACTATCCTATAATTCACCCCTCCACTTT. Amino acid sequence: CASRGLSYNSPLHF.

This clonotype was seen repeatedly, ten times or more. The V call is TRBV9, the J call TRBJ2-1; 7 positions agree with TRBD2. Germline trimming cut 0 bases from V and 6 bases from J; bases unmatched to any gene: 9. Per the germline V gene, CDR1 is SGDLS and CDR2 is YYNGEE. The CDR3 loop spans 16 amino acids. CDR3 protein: CASSVGPLRGTNEQFF. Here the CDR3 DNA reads TGTGCCAGCAGCGTAGGCCCTTTGCGGGGGACCAATGAGCAGTTCTTC.

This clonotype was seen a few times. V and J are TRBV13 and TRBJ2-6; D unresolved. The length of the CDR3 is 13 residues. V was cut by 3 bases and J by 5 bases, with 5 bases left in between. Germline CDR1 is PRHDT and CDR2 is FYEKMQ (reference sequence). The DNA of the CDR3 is TGTGCCAGCAGCTTCGGCCGGGCCAACGTCCTGACTTTC. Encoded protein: CASSFGRANVLTF.

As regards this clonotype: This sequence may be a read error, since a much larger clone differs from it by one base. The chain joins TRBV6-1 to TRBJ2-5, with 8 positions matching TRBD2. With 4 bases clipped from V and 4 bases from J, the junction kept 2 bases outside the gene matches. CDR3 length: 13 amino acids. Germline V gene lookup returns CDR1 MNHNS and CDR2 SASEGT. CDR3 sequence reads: CASSGGGLETQYF. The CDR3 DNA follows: TGTGCCAGCAGTGGCGGGGGGCTAGAGACCCAGTACTTC.

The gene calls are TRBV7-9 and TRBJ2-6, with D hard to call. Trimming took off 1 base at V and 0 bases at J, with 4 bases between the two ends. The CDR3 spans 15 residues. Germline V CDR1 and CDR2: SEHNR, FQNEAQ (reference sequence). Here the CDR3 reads CASSLVISGANVLTF. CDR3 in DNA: TGTGCCAGCAGCTTAGTGATCTCTGGGGCCAACGTCCTGACTTTC. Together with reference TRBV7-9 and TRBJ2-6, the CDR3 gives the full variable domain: DTGVSQNPRHKITKRGQNVTFRCDPISEHNRLYWYRQTLGQGPEFLTYFQNEAQLEKSRLLSDRFSAERPKGSFSTLEIQRTEQGDSAMYLCASSLVISGANVLTFGAGSRLTVL.

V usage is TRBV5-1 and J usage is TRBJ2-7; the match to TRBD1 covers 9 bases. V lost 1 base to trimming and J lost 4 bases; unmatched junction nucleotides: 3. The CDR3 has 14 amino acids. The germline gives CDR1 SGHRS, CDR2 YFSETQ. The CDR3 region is CASSLLGQGYEQYF. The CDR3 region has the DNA TGCGCCAGCAGCTTGCTGGGACAGGGTTACGAGCAGTACTTC.

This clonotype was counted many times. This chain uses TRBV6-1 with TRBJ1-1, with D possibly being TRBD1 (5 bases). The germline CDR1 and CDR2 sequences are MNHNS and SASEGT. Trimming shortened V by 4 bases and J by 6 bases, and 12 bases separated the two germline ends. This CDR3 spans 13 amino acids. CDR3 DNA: TGTGCCAGCAGTGTGTCTGGGGGATCTGAAGCTTTCTTT. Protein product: CASSVSGGSEAFF.

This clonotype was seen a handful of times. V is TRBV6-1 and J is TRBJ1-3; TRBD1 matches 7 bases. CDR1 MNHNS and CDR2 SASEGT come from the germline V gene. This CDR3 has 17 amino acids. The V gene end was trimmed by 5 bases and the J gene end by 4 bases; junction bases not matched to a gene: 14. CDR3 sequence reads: CASSTLAKGAHGNTIYF. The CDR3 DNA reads TGTGCCAGCAGTACATTGGCTAAGGGGGCGCACGGAAACACCATATATTTT.

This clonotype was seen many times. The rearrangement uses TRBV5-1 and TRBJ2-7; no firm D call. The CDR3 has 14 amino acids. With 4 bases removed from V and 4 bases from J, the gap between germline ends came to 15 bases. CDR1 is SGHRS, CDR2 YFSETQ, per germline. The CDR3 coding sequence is TGCGCCAGCAGCCAGAAGGCAGGATTATACGAGCAGTACTTC. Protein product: CASSQKAGLYEQYF.

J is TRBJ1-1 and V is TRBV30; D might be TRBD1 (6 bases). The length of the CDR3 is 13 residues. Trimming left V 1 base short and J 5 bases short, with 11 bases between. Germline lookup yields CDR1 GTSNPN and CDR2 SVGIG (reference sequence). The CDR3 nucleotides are TGTGCCTGGAGTGCACAGGGAGGGACTGAAGCTTTCTTT. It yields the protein CAWSAQGGTEAFF. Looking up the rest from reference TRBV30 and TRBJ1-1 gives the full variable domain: SQTIHQWPATLVQPVGSPLSLECTVEGTSNPNLYWYRQAAGRGLQLLFYSVGIGQISSEVPQNLSASRPQDRQFILSSKKLLLSDSGFYLCAWSAQGGTEAFFGQGTRLTVV.

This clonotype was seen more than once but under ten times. The CDR3 here is CASSFSGGRGNQPQHF. The CDR3 DNA reads as TGTGCCAGCAGCTTCTCAGGGGGACGGGGCAATCAGCCCCAGCATTTT. This chain joins TRBV7-9 and TRBJ1-5; 7 bases fit TRBD1. With V trimmed by 3 bases and J by 2 bases, 7 bases remained unmatched. The CDR3 loop spans 16 amino acids. Per the germline V gene, CDR1 is SEHNR and CDR2 is FQNEAQ (reference sequence). Together with reference TRBV7-9 and TRBJ1-5, the CDR3 gives the full variable domain: DTGVSQNPRHKITKRGQNVTFRCDPISEHNRLYWYRQTLGQGPEFLTYFQNEAQLEKSRLLSDRFSAERPKGSFSTLEIQRTEQGDSAMYLCASSFSGGRGNQPQHFGDGTRLSIL.

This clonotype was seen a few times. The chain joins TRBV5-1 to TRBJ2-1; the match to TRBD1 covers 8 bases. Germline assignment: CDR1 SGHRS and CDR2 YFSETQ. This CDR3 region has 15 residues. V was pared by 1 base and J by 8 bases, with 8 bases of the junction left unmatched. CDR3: CASSLMGQAQDEQFF. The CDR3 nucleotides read TGCGCCAGCAGCTTGATGGGACAGGCTCAAGATGAGCAGTTCTTC.

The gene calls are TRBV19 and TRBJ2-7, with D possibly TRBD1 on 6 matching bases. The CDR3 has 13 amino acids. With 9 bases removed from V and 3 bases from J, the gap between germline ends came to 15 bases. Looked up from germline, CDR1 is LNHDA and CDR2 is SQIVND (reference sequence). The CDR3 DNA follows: TGTGCCAGGGGACATACAGGGCACTACGAGCAGTACGTC. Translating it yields CARGHTGHYEQYV.

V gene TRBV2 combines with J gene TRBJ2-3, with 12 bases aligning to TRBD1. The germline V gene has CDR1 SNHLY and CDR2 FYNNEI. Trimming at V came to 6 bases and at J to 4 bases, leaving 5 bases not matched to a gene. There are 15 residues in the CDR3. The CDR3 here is CASRTGTGGPDTQYF. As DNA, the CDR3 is TGTGCCAGCAGGACGGGGACAGGGGGCCCAGATACGCAGTATTTT.

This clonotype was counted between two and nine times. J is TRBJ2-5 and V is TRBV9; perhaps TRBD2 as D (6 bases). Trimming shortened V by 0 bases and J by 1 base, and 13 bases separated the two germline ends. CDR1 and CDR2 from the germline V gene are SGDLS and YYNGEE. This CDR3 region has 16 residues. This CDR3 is CASSVAFGGIQETQYF. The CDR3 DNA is TGTGCCAGCAGCGTAGCTTTCGGGGGTATCCAAGAGACCCAGTACTTC. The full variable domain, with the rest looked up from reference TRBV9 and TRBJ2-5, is DSGVTQTPKHLITATGQRVTLRCSPRSGDLSVYWYQQSLDQGLQFLIQYYNGEERAKGNILERFSAQQFPDLHSELNLSSLELGDSALYFCASSVAFGGIQETQYFGPGTRLLVL.

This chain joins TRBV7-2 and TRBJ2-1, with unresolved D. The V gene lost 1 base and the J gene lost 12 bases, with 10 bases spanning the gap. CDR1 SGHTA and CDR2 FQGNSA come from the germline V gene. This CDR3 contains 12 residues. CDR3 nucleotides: TGTGCCAGCAGCTTAGTTCCTTCTGGGCAGTTCTTC. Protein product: CASSLVPSGQFF.

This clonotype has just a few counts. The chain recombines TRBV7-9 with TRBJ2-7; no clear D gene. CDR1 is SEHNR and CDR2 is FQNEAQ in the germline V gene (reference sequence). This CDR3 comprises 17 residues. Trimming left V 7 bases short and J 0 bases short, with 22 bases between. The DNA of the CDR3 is TGTGCCAGCATTGGGGTTTGGACGGTGATGGGCTCCTACGAGCAGTACTTC. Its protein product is CASIGVWTVMGSYEQYF.

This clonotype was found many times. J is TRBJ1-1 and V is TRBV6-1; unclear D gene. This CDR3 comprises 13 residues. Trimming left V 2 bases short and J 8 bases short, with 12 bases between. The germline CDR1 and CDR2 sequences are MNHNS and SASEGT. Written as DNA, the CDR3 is TGTGCCAGCAGTGAATCGGTTAAAGGAGAAGCTTTCTTT. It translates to CASSESVKGEAFF.

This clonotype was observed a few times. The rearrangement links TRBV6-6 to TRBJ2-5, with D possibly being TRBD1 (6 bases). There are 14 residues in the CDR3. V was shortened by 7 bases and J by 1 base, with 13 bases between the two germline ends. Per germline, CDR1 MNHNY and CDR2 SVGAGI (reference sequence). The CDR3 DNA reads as TGTGCCAGCACCCGAGGGACATTCCAAGAGACCCAGTACTTC. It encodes CASTRGTFQETQYF.

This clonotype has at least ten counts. The DNA of the CDR3 is TGCGCCAGCAGCCTCCTGGGGACCGCAGATACGCAGTATTTT. Translation: CASSLLGTADTQYF. V and J are TRBV4-1 and TRBJ2-3; perhaps D is TRBD1 or TRBD2 (5 bases each). CDR3 size: 14 residues. V dropped 4 bases and J dropped 4 bases, with 12 bases sitting between them. Germline lookup yields CDR1 MGHRA and CDR2 YSYEKL.

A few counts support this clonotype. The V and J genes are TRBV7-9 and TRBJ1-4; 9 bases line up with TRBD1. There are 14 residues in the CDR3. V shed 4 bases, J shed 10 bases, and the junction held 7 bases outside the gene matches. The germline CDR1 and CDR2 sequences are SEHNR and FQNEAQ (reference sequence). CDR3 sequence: CASSSGQGFGKLFF. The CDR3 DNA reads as TGTGCCAGCAGCTCCGGACAGGGGTTCGGAAAACTGTTTTTT.

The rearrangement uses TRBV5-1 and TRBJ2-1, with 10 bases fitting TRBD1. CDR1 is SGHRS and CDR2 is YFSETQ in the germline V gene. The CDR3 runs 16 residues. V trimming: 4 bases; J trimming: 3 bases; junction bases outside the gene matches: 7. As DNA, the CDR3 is TGCGCCAGCAGCCCAGGACAGGGGGTCGGCTACAATGAGCAGTTCTTC. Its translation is CASSPGQGVGYNEQFF.

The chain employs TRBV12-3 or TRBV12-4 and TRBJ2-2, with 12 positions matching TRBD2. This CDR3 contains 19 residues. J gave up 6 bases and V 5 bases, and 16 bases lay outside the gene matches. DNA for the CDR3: TGTGCCAGCAGTCCACGACTAGCGGGGGCTTCAGATTGGGCCGGGGAGCTGTTTTTT. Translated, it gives CASSPRLAGASDWAGELFF.

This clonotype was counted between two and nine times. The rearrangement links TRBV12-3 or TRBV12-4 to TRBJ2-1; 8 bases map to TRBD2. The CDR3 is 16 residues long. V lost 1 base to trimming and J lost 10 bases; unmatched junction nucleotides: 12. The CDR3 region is CASSLGGGLGSIEQFF. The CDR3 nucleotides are TGTGCCAGCAGTTTAGGTGGGGGACTAGGGAGTATCGAGCAGTTCTTC.